This section outlines one T cell receptor beta chain sequence together with its context. Its antigen remains undetermined. No clone much larger than this one lies a single base away; base qualities are absent. The immunoSEQ Assay, a bias-controlled multiplex PCR, was used to amplify TCRbeta CDR3 regions from genomic DNA. The authors' analysis ran thus. Within the assay, amplification of reference gene primers was used to estimate how many nucleated cells each sample contained. To quantify the absolute abundance of each unique TCRbeta CDR3 rearrangement, sequence reads were collapsed and filtered. Productive Simpson clonality was computed per sample as the square root of Simpson's diversity index over productive rearrangements. What TCRdb holds here is the immuneACCESS table cut down to in-frame rearrangements. Part of the clones is not present; checked against another copy, under half of the missing clones reflect an unresolved V gene, and the others are unexplained. D and trimming were read from the DNA, whereas the V and J calls and clone size are those reported in that table. The sample contains fewer than 200,000 clones, about 88% of them found a single time. The ten largest clonotypes hold about 22% of the sample.

From cysteine to phenylalanine, the CDR3 is 13 amino acids long. Only the CDR3 part of the read is kept: 39 bases, read in frame from the first base. V was cut back by 6 bases and J by 5 bases, leaving a gap of 10 bases between them. Per the germline V gene (reference sequence), WNHNN is the CDR1 and SYGVQD is the CDR2. The data originate from a study of blood T cell repertoires in COVID-19 (dated by TCRdb to 2019 to 2021). Broadly, across the study: For ImmuneRACE Cohort 3, a participant was defined as recovered based on two consecutive negative NP/OP PCR tests, clearance by a healthcare professional, or resolution of symptoms. The repertoires were released in a freely available public database meant as a resource for research on the immune response to SARS-CoV-2. The prospective study material was composed of cDNA or gDNA derived from T cells, B-cell-depleted T cells, or PBMCs. Subjects who had been exposed to COVID-19, were actively infected with it, or had recovered from it provided the deeply sampled blood TCRbeta repertoires that made up the dataset. Collaborator samples came from the United States, Italy and Spain and covered acute and convalescent phases of COVID-19. Samples were obtained from the ongoing ImmuneRACE study (first 160 participants) and from 1,254 subjects provided by 6 global collaborators. HLA class I and class II types, where available, came from metadata supplied by the sample provider rather than from assay-based typing. A de-identified subject ID, COVID-19 status, age in years and sex were almost always included in the sample metadata. Overall results and qualifications from the work: Clinical and demographic metadata were provided uncurated, with the amount varying by source and participant.

Enrolling through a virtual design, the prospective study's participants ranged in age from roughly 18 to 95 years and lived across 20 to 25 United States geographic areas. In the prospective study, participants were assigned to cohorts based on the clinical history participants reported in a screening survey and a study questionnaire. Mobile phlebotomists in the prospective study collected whole blood, serum and a nasopharyngeal or oropharyngeal swab from every participant. Additional blood draws and questionnaires over an approximately two-month period could optionally be provided by prospective study participants. Before DNA extraction, blood samples from the prospective study were shipped at room temperature or frozen.

Sequenced material: PBMCs or T cells enriched from blood (not recorded which). The chain is made from TRBV10-1 and TRBJ2-2; TRBD2 might be the D gene, on 6 matching bases. The receptor was isolated from a woman aged 35 to 49 in a cohort exposed to, infected with or recovered from COVID-19 (not recorded which). The sequenced DNA is TGCGCCAGCAGCCCTAGCGCAACCGGGGAGCTGTTTTTT. Its protein is CASSPSATGELFF.